Below are 11 T cell receptor beta chains sequenced from a single sample in a study of human T cells and chemical hapten exposure. One entry per CDR3 protein results from TCRdb running MiXCR on the RACE reads. In the table there are about 350,000 distinct CDR3 sequences, 6% to 7% of which are singletons. Sample time point: patch test 2, 6 weeks after DPC sensitization. Treatment here: therapeutic diphenylcyclopropenone sensitization with weekly scalp DPC. The source material was whole blood, sampled in connection with sensitization to the hapten diphenylcyclopropenone (DPC). These receptors were collected from a woman aged 18-29 years with alopecia areata. Some clones in this sample may be carry-over from other donors' samples.

This clonotype was recorded a few times. The chain recombines TRBV20-1 with TRBJ2-3; D is unresolved. V shed 4 bases and J shed 5 bases, with 7 bases lying between them. The CDR3 sequence is 11 residues long. Germline CDR1 DFQATT, CDR2 SNEGSKA (reference sequence). The CDR3 loop reads CSAKPGDTQYF. The CDR3 DNA reads TGCAGTGCTAAACCGGGAGATACGCAGTATTTT.

This clonotype came up many times. The rearrangement uses TRBV6-6 and TRBJ1-2; 8 bases match TRBD1. Per the germline V gene, CDR1 is MNHNY and CDR2 is SVGAGI (reference sequence). CDR3 length: 15 residues. V lost 2 bases and J lost 8; bases outside the gene matches: 10. CDR3 region: CASSYTGRQGQGYTF. In nucleotides, the CDR3 is TGTGCCAGCAGTTACACGGGGAGACAGGGGCAAGGCTACACCTTC.

The chain uses TRBV6-2 or TRBV6-3 and TRBJ1-4; TRBD1 is a possible D gene (6 bases). The CDR3 sequence is 16 residues long. The germline CDR1 and CDR2 sequences are MNHEY and SVGEGT. Trimming pared 6 bases from V and 2 bases from J, leaving 16 bases between. CDR3 bases: TGTGCCAGCAGCTCCACGACGGGGGCGACTAATGAAAAACTGTTTTTT. Amino acid sequence: CASSSTTGATNEKLFF.

This rearrangement joins TRBV6-6 to TRBJ1-1; tentatively, D is TRBD1 (6 bases). The CDR3 length is 12 residues. V lost 5 bases and J lost 6, with 10 bases in between. Looked up from germline, CDR1 is MNHNY and CDR2 is SVGAGI (reference sequence). CDR3 in amino acids: CASSQRQAEAFF. CDR3 in DNA: TGTGCCAGCAGTCAAAGACAGGCTGAAGCTTTCTTT.

This clonotype appeared many times. V is TRBV4-3 and J is TRBJ1-1; D is unclear. The germline V gene encodes CDR1 LGHNA and CDR2 YSLEER. Trimming took 0 bases from V and 7 from J, leaving 12 bases between them. This CDR3 has 14 amino acids. The CDR3 coding sequence is TGCGCCAGCAGCCAAGATTTGCGCCAGGTTGAAGCTTTCTTT. Its protein product is CASSQDLRQVEAFF.

To note about this clonotype: One end of the junction fails to match germline, which may point to a read error. The chain couples TRBV18 to TRBJ1-1; 7 bases line up with TRBD1. The length of the CDR3 is 15 residues. Germline-derived CDR1 and CDR2 are KGHSH and LQKENI. The CDR3 region is CDSSPPGTDRSGAFF. DNA for the CDR3: TGTGACAGCTCACCACCCGGGACAGATCGGTCCGGGGCTTTCTTT. Full variable domain (rest looked up from reference TRBV18 and TRBJ1-1): NAGVMQNPRHLVRRRGQEARLRCSPMKGHSHVYWYRQLPEEGLKFMVYLQKENIIDESGMPKERFSAEFPKEGPSILRIQQVVRGDSAAYFCDSSPPGTDRSGAFFGQGTRLTVV.

This clonotype was seen ten or more times. The V call is TRBV27, the J call TRBJ1-1; 9 bases map to TRBD1. Germline CDR1 and CDR2: MNHEY and SMNVEV (reference sequence). V was clipped by 6 bases and J by 3 bases; unmatched bases: 11. The CDR3 contains 16 residues. This chain's CDR3 is CASSPRQGVVHTEAFF. In nucleotides, the CDR3 is TGTGCCAGCAGCCCCAGACAGGGGGTAGTGCACACTGAAGCTTTCTTT.

This clonotype was observed at least ten times. The V call is TRBV20-1, the J call TRBJ2-1; tentative D call: TRBD2 (7 bases). In germline, CDR1 is DFQATT, CDR2 SNEGSKA (reference sequence). This CDR3 region has 13 residues. V was shortened by 2 bases and J by 15 bases, with 20 bases between the two germline ends. CDR3 bases: TGCAGTGCTAGACTTGGTGGGGGGGCGGATGGGTTCTTC. Amino acids: CSARLGGGADGFF.

This clonotype turned up a few times. The CDR3 DNA reads TGTGCCAGCAGCGGCCGGGGGACAGGGGGACTATACGAGCAGTACTTC. Translated, it gives CASSGRGTGGLYEQYF. The chain links TRBV13 to TRBJ2-7; 11 bases fit TRBD1. Germline V gives CDR1 PRHDT, CDR2 FYEKMQ (reference sequence). Trimming cost V 5 bases and J 4 bases; bases outside gene matches: 10. The CDR3 totals 16 residues.

The chain has TRBV2 and TRBJ1-5, with no clear D. The V and J ends lost 6 bases and 2 bases respectively, with 14 bases between them. Germline V gene lookup returns CDR1 SNHLY and CDR2 FYNNEI. The CDR3 is made up of 15 amino acids. The CDR3 sequence: CASSGEIDGNQPQHF. DNA for the CDR3: TGTGCCAGCAGCGGGGAAATAGACGGCAATCAGCCCCAGCATTTT.

This clonotype turned up a few times. This chain uses TRBV7-2 with TRBJ2-1; 7 bases fit TRBD2. Germline CDR1 SGHTA, CDR2 FQGNSA. Unmatched junction bases numbered 2, after V lost 5 bases and J lost 1 base. The CDR3 spans 14 residues. The CDR3 spells CASSRDYSYNEQFF. DNA for the CDR3: TGTGCCAGCAGCCGGGACTATTCCTACAATGAGCAGTTCTTC.